These 16 T cell receptor beta chains share one sample of origin, sequenced in a study of T cell repertoires in cytomegalovirus infection. For these receptors, no antigen is known. Using its own MiXCR run on the reads, TCRdb lists one record per CDR3 protein. The repertoire holds around 300,000 distinct CDR3 sequences, with roughly 21% as singletons. Sequencing was performed on cultured PBMCs, taken from culture after CMV antigen stimulation. These receptor sequences come from a human donor in good health (CMV status not recorded). Some clones in this sample may be carry-over from other donors' samples.

The rearrangement joins TRBV7-3 to TRBJ1-1, with TRBD1 matching over 9 bases. This CDR3 comprises 15 residues. V gave up 4 bases and J gave up 4 bases; unmatched junction bases: 7. Looked up from germline, CDR1 is SGHTA and CDR2 is FQGTGA. DNA for the CDR3: TGTGCCAGCAGCTCCCGGACAGGGGACGTCACTGAAGCTTTCTTT. The encoded protein is CASSSRTGDVTEAFF.

Only a few counts were recorded for this clonotype. This chain connects TRBV7-9 to TRBJ1-4, with 7 nucleotides matching TRBD1. J was trimmed by 2 bases and V by 5 bases; bases with no gene match: 17. Germline lookup yields CDR1 SEHNR and CDR2 FQNEAQ (reference sequence). The CDR3 spans 19 residues. In nucleotides, the CDR3 is TGTGCCAGCAGCCAACCGGGACAGACGATTTCGGGGACTAATGAAAAACTGTTTTTT. This codes for CASSQPGQTISGTNEKLFF.

This clonotype has ten or more counts. This rearrangement joins TRBV7-9 to TRBJ1-2, with D unclear. Germline V lookup: CDR1 SEHNR, CDR2 FQNEAQ (reference sequence). Trimming shortened V by 5 bases and J by 4 bases, and 11 bases separated the two germline ends. The CDR3 totals 13 residues. The chain's CDR3 is CASSPTRGYGYTF. CDR3 nucleotides: TGTGCCAGCAGCCCTACGCGTGGCTATGGCTACACCTTC.

This clonotype was detected ten times or more. This rearrangement joins TRBV7-8 to TRBJ2-7; D could derive from TRBD1 or TRBD2 (5 bases each). Trimming shortened V by 6 bases and J by 0 bases, and 12 bases separated the two germline ends. The length of the CDR3 is 14 residues. Germline V CDR1 and CDR2: SGHVS, FQNEAQ. Here the CDR3 DNA reads TGTGCCAGCAGACCGGGACGGACCTCCTACGAGCAGTACTTC. The encoded protein is CASRPGRTSYEQYF.

The chain combines TRBV4-2 with TRBJ1-2; possibly TRBD1 for D (6 bases). CDR1 is LGHNA, CDR2 YNFKEQ, per germline. Trimming shortened V by 1 base and J by 3 bases, and 9 bases separated the two germline ends. This CDR3 region has 14 residues. In nucleotides, the CDR3 is TGTGCCAGCAGCCAAGGGGCAGGGGACTATGGCTACACCTTC. Its protein is CASSQGAGDYGYTF.

This clonotype was picked up a small number of times. The rearrangement uses TRBV7-2 and TRBJ1-6; a possible D gene is TRBD1 (5 bases). Germline assignment: CDR1 SGHTA and CDR2 FQGNSA. Between the trimmed V and J ends, which lost 2 bases and 9 bases, there was a span of 14 bases. This CDR3 spans 15 amino acids. The CDR3 region has the DNA TGTGCCAGCAGCTTATGGGGACGGGGGGGTTCACCCCTCCACTTT. Protein product: CASSLWGRGGSPLHF.

This clonotype has a single count. In DNA form, the CDR3 reads TGCAGTGCTGGACGTCAACGGGGGAATGAGCAGTTCTTC. Its translation is CSAGRQRGNEQFF. The rearrangement uses TRBV20-1 and TRBJ2-1, with a weak D call TRBD2 (6 bases). V dropped 5 bases and J dropped 7 bases, with 15 bases sitting between them. The CDR3 consists of 13 residues. Germline loops: CDR1 DFQATT, CDR2 SNEGSKA (reference sequence).

This clonotype occurred many times. This chain uses TRBV7-2 with TRBJ2-3, with D unresolved. CDR3 length equals 13 residues. Germline V gene sequence: CDR1 SGHTA, CDR2 FQGNSA. V lost 2 bases and J lost 2, with 5 bases in between. The CDR3 region is CASSLTYTDTQYF. The CDR3 coding sequence is TGTGCCAGCAGCTTAACTTACACAGATACGCAGTATTTT.

In this sample, this clonotype turned up a few times. The gene calls are TRBV20-1 and TRBJ2-3, with D possibly TRBD2 on 5 matching bases. Deletions cut 6 bases from V and 0 bases from J, with 19 bases between. CDR1 and CDR2 from the germline V gene are DFQATT and SNEGSKA (reference sequence). The CDR3 consists of 16 residues. CDR3 loop: CSAATFYERSTDTQYF. CDR3 coding DNA: TGCAGTGCCGCCACTTTCTACGAGCGGAGCACAGATACGCAGTATTTT.

In its sample, this clonotype was seen a few times. CDR3 bases: TGCGCCAGCAGCCAAGACCTGCGGTGGGGCAGGCCGGGGGAGCAGTTCTTC. Translated, it gives CASSQDLRWGRPGEQFF. The chain employs TRBV4-3 and TRBJ2-1; D may match TRBD1 or TRBD2 (5 bases each). V dropped 0 bases and J dropped 10 bases, with 22 bases sitting between them. The CDR3 is made up of 17 amino acids. Germline V gene sequence: CDR1 LGHNA, CDR2 YSLEER.

The V and J genes are TRBV20-1 and TRBJ2-7; the D is unclear. CDR1 is DFQATT, CDR2 SNEGSKA, per germline (reference sequence). The V end was cut by 7 bases, the J end by 3 bases, with 16 bases between. The CDR3 spans 13 residues. Here the CDR3 DNA reads TGCAGTGGGTTTAGTGAGGTGGTCTACGAGCAGTACTTC. Encoded protein: CSGFSEVVYEQYF.

The J gene is TRBJ2-1, the V gene TRBV27; 7 nucleotides line up with TRBD1. Germline values: CDR1 MNHEY, CDR2 SMNVEV (reference sequence). The V gene end was trimmed by 8 bases and the J gene end by 1 base; junction bases not matched to a gene: 8. This CDR3 is built from 15 residues. CDR3 coding DNA: TGTGCCAGCGGACACACAGGGGCGTCCTACAATGAGCAGTTCTTC. Amino acids: CASGHTGASYNEQFF.

This clonotype showed up many times. This chain connects TRBV6-5 to TRBJ2-1, with 7 bases identical to TRBD1. Germline values: CDR1 MNHEY, CDR2 SVGAGI. This CDR3 has 16 amino acids. The ends lost 6 bases at V and 1 base at J; junction bases unmatched: 9. The CDR3 nucleotides are TGTGCCAGCAGCCCCACCGGGACAGTATCCTACAATGAGCAGTTCTTC. Residues: CASSPTGTVSYNEQFF.

The gene calls are TRBV20-1 and TRBJ1-1, with D hard to call. The CDR3 sequence is 13 residues long. V was clipped by 3 bases and J by 1 base, with 9 bases between them. In germline, CDR1 is DFQATT, CDR2 SNEGSKA (reference sequence). The CDR3 region is CSASKSGNTEAFF. CDR3 in DNA: TGCAGTGCTAGTAAATCAGGGAACACTGAAGCTTTCTTT.

The J gene is TRBJ2-7, the V gene TRBV15; D remains ambiguous. CDR3 length equals 11 residues. Per germline, CDR1 LNHNV and CDR2 YYDKDF (reference sequence). Trimming took off 6 bases at V and 7 bases at J, with 10 bases between the two ends. CDR3 loop: CATSRSWEQYV. The CDR3 DNA sequence: TGTGCCACCAGTCGGAGTTGGGAGCAGTACGTC.

The chain carries TRBV20-1 and TRBJ1-6, with D maybe TRBD1 (5 bases). This CDR3 is 14 amino acids long. Looked up from germline, CDR1 is DFQATT and CDR2 is SNEGSKA (reference sequence). V lost 0 bases and J 7 bases, leaving 10 bases between the germline ends. This chain's CDR3 is CSARDPGLNSPLHF. CDR3 sequence (DNA): TGCAGTGCTAGAGATCCAGGGTTAAATTCACCCCTCCACTTT.